The 26 T cell receptor beta chains presented below share a single source sample, sequenced in a study of blood T cell repertoires in COVID-19. Profiled with immunoSEQ multiplex PCR; TCRdb holds only in-frame clones, not every one. The sample lists about 130,000 clones; approximately 90% were seen once. Sequencing input: peripheral blood. The receptors stem from a man in his fifties or sixties with acute or convalescent COVID-19.

The chain recombines TRBV7-9 with TRBJ1-1; D is unresolved. V lost 5 bases, J lost 7 bases, and 11 bases lay in between. The CDR3 extends over 12 amino acids. CDR1 SEHNR and CDR2 FQNEAQ come from the germline V gene (reference sequence). CDR3 nucleotides: TGTGCCAGCAGCCCCCGTAATTTTGAAGCTTTCTTT. Translating it yields CASSPRNFEAFF.

The rearrangement uses TRBV6-5 and TRBJ1-2, with 11 positions matching TRBD1. The CDR3 consists of 14 residues. Germline assignment: CDR1 MNHEY and CDR2 SVGAGI. V gave up 6 bases and J gave up 8 bases; unmatched junction bases: 8. The DNA for the CDR3 is TGTGCCAGCAGGCAGGACAGGGGGCAGCGGGGCTACACCTTC. It yields the protein CASRQDRGQRGYTF.

The CDR3 sequence is CASAGTGLNEKLFF. In DNA form, the CDR3 reads TGTGCCAGCGCGGGGACAGGGCTTAACGAAAAACTGTTTTTT. The chain carries TRBV6-5 and TRBJ1-4; 9 nucleotides match TRBD1. CDR1 MNHEY and CDR2 SVGAGI come from the germline V gene. J was trimmed by 8 bases and V by 8 bases; bases with no gene match: 9. The CDR3 has 14 residues.

The chain couples TRBV2 to TRBJ1-5; D perhaps matches TRBD1 (6 bases). Trimming removed 5 bases at V and 4 bases at J, with 12 bases between. This CDR3 region has 14 residues. CDR1 is SNHLY and CDR2 is FYNNEI in the germline V gene. For the CDR3, the DNA is TGTGCCAGCAGTCCAAACACAGGGAATCAGCCCCAGCATTTT. Translating it yields CASSPNTGNQPQHF.

The chain uses TRBV5-4 and TRBJ2-1; possible D gene TRBD1, 6 bases. Per germline, CDR1 SGHNT and CDR2 YYREEE (reference sequence). The ends were cut back, 4 bases at V and 5 bases at J, with 22 bases in the middle. This CDR3 spans 17 amino acids. The CDR3 is CASSTPAPGVRNNEQFF. The DNA of the CDR3 is TGTGCCAGCAGCACCCCAGCACCAGGGGTCCGGAACAATGAGCAGTTCTTC.

The chain has TRBV29-1 and TRBJ1-2, with D tentatively TRBD1 (6 bases). The CDR3 totals 12 residues. V was cut by 1 base and J by 8 bases, with 11 bases left in between. Germline-derived CDR1 and CDR2 are SQVTM and ANQGSEA. CDR3 DNA: TGCAGCGTTGAAGCGGGACACTGGGGCTACACCTTC. Encoded protein: CSVEAGHWGYTF.

V and J are TRBV6-9 and TRBJ1-6; no reliable D call. The germline gives CDR1 MNHGY, CDR2 SVAAGI. The length of the CDR3 is 16 residues. V lost 6 bases and J lost 11, with 23 bases in between. CDR3 region: CASSPPGPPRGAPLHF. The CDR3 region has the DNA TGTGCCAGCAGCCCTCCGGGTCCTCCTCGCGGGGCACCCCTCCACTTT.

The chain recombines TRBV28 with TRBJ2-2; D gene ambiguous. The germline V gene has CDR1 MDHEN and CDR2 SYDVKM. The CDR3 spans 13 residues. Deletions cut 5 bases from V and 3 bases from J, with 7 bases between. The CDR3 protein is CASSPFDTGELFF. CDR3 DNA sequence: TGTGCCAGCAGTCCTTTTGACACCGGGGAGCTGTTTTTT.

The CDR3 protein is CAISDPGVGGEKLFF. CDR3 in DNA: TGTGCCATCAGTGATCCCGGGGTAGGGGGTGAAAAACTGTTTTTT. The chain employs TRBV10-3 and TRBJ1-4; D perhaps matches TRBD1 (6 bases). The V end lost 3 bases, the J end lost 7 bases, and 15 bases lay between the germline ends. This CDR3 has 15 amino acids. The germline CDR1 and CDR2 sequences are ENHRY and SYGVKD.

The chain joins TRBV19 to TRBJ2-7; maybe TRBD1 (5 bases). The germline V gene has CDR1 LNHDA and CDR2 SQIVND (reference sequence). The CDR3 is 14 residues long. Deletions cut 7 bases from V and 0 bases from J, with 13 bases between. CDR3 region: CASKRQRNSYEQYF. In DNA, the CDR3 is TGTGCCAGTAAAAGACAGAGAAACTCCTACGAGCAGTACTTC. The variable domain in full, completed from reference TRBV19 and TRBJ2-7, reads DGGITQSPKYLFRKEGQNVTLSCEQNLNHDAMYWYRQDPGQGLRLIYYSQIVNDFQKGDIAEGYSVSREKKESFPLTVTSAQKNPTAFYLCASKRQRNSYEQYFGPGTRLTVT.

The chain carries TRBV11-2 and TRBJ1-1; D may be TRBD1 (5 bases). The CDR3 extends over 13 amino acids. Germline CDR1 reads SGHAT; CDR2 reads FQNNGV. Trimming stripped 5 bases from V and 4 bases from J, with 11 bases between. The CDR3, as DNA: TGTGCCAGCAGCCTTGACAGCCTCACTGAAGCTTTCTTT. Translating gives CASSLDSLTEAFF.

This sequence joins TRBV12-5 and TRBJ1-1; TRBD1 matches at 8 bases. The CDR3 runs 11 residues. V was clipped by 5 bases and J by 11 bases; unmatched bases: 4. Germline values: CDR1 LGHNT, CDR2 FRNRAP. DNA of the CDR3: TGTGCTAGTGGTCCCAGGGGGCTGGCTTTCTTT. It specifies CASGPRGLAFF.

V is TRBV5-1 and J is TRBJ2-5; D possibly corresponds to TRBD2 (6 bases). Between the trimmed V and J ends, which lost 0 bases and 2 bases, there was a span of 8 bases. The CDR3 extends over 14 amino acids. The germline gives CDR1 SGHRS, CDR2 YFSETQ. The CDR3 sequence: CASSLGEVQETQYF. The CDR3, as DNA: TGCGCCAGCAGCTTGGGGGAGGTACAAGAGACCCAGTACTTC. Full variable domain (rest looked up from reference TRBV5-1 and TRBJ2-5): KAGVTQTPRYLIKTRGQQVTLSCSPISGHRSVSWYQQTPGQGLQFLFEYFSETQRNKGNFPGRFSGRQFSNSRSEMNVSTLELGDSALYLCASSLGEVQETQYFGPGTRLLVL.

CDR3 coding DNA: TGCGCCAGCAGCTTGGCAGCTTCCGGGGAAGGTGGAAACACCATATATTTT. It yields the protein CASSLAASGEGGNTIYF. This chain joins TRBV5-1 and TRBJ1-3, with D hard to call. CDR1 and CDR2 from the germline V gene are SGHRS and YFSETQ. The CDR3 spans 17 residues. The V end lost 0 bases, the J end lost 3 bases, and 16 bases lay between the germline ends.

The chain links TRBV6-2 or TRBV6-3 to TRBJ1-6; 9 bases align to TRBD1. The CDR3 covers 16 residues. The germline V gene has CDR1 MNHEY and CDR2 SVGEGT. The ends lost 4 bases at V and 9 bases at J; junction bases unmatched: 10. The CDR3 nucleotides read TGTGCCAGCAGTTTAATTCCGGGACAGGGAGGTTCACCCCTCCACTTT. It encodes CASSLIPGQGGSPLHF.

This sequence joins TRBV6-1 and TRBJ1-1, with D maybe TRBD1 (6 bases). Deletions cut 2 bases from V and 5 bases from J, with 6 bases between. This CDR3 comprises 12 residues. Germline CDR1 MNHNS, CDR2 SASEGT. CDR3: CASSETGTEAFF. DNA of the CDR3: TGTGCCAGCAGTGAAACAGGGACTGAAGCTTTCTTT.

The count of this clone is one. This chain uses TRBV7-2 with TRBJ1-1; D unresolved. The CDR3 is 14 residues long. CDR1 and CDR2 (germline): SGHTA, FQGNSA. The V end was cut by 4 bases, the J end by 0 bases, with 9 bases between. DNA of the CDR3: TGTGCCAGCAGCTCTCCGGGAATGAACACTGAAGCTTTCTTT. Protein sequence: CASSSPGMNTEAFF.

This clone was picked up a small number of times. The rearrangement uses TRBV12-5 and TRBJ1-1; TRBD1 is a possible D gene (5 bases). Germline V lookup: CDR1 LGHNT, CDR2 FRNRAP. V lost 0 bases and J 4 bases, leaving 6 bases between the germline ends. This CDR3 contains 13 residues. The CDR3 DNA reads TGTGCTAGTGGTTTGGTTCAGGGCACTGAAGCTTTCTTT. Translation gives CASGLVQGTEAFF. The entire variable domain, with the rest obtained from reference TRBV12-5 and TRBJ1-1, is as follows: DARVTQTPRHKVTEMGQEVTMRCQPILGHNTVFWYRQTMMQGLELLAYFRNRAPLDDSGMPKDRFSAEMPDATLATLKIQPSEPRDSAVYFCASGLVQGTEAFFGQGTRLTVV.

The rearrangement uses TRBV6-5 and TRBJ1-1; no reliable D call. V shed 2 bases and J shed 0 bases, with 10 bases lying between them. Germline values: CDR1 MNHEY, CDR2 SVGAGI. CDR3 length: 15 residues. The CDR3 loop is CASSYIPGMNTEAFF. DNA for the CDR3: TGTGCCAGCAGTTACATCCCGGGGATGAACACTGAAGCTTTCTTT.

The chain carries TRBV3-1 (or the pseudogene TRBV3-2) and TRBJ1-3; D call uncertain. V lost 3 bases, J lost 4 bases, and 10 bases lay in between. The V gene's germline CDR1 is LGHDT and CDR2 YNNKEL (reference sequence). This CDR3 is 14 amino acids long. CDR3 sequence: CASSHLTGGNTIYF. CDR3 DNA: TGTGCCAGCAGCCACCTGACGGGGGGAAACACCATATATTTT.

The chain has TRBV28 and TRBJ1-5; D is unresolved. This CDR3 comprises 13 residues. Germline loops: CDR1 MDHEN, CDR2 SYDVKM. Deletions cut 3 bases from V and 5 bases from J, with 8 bases between. This CDR3 is CASSFLADQPQHF. The CDR3 bases are TGTGCCAGCAGTTTTCTTGCGGATCAGCCCCAGCATTTT.

The chain links TRBV7-8 to TRBJ1-1; D may be TRBD1 (6 bases). Germline CDR1 and CDR2: SGHVS and FQNEAQ. V gave up 5 bases and J gave up 2 bases, with 9 bases separating them. This CDR3 is 13 amino acids long. The CDR3 DNA follows: TGTGCCAGCAGCCTGGACAGAAACACTGAAGCTTTCTTT. Its translation: CASSLDRNTEAFF.

This clone has more than one count but fewer than ten. J is TRBJ1-1 and V is TRBV6-5; weak D call: TRBD1 (5 bases). The CDR3 sequence is 15 residues long. Germline V lookup: CDR1 MNHEY, CDR2 SVGAGI. Trimming removed 3 bases at V and 0 bases at J, with 11 bases between. In nucleotides, the CDR3 is TGTGCCAGCAGTTATCGACAGCTCATGAACACTGAAGCTTTCTTT. Amino acid sequence: CASSYRQLMNTEAFF.

V is TRBV5-4 and J is TRBJ1-5, with D possibly TRBD1 on 6 matching bases. The V gene lost 2 bases and the J gene lost 5 bases, with 8 bases spanning the gap. CDR3 size: 13 residues. Germline-derived CDR1 and CDR2 are SGHNT and YYREEE (reference sequence). The CDR3 is CASSLGGDQPQHF. CDR3 nucleotide sequence: TGTGCCAGCAGCTTAGGGGGTGATCAGCCCCAGCATTTT.

The V and J genes are TRBV6-1 and TRBJ1-4; no firm D call. V shed 2 bases and J shed 8 bases, with 15 bases lying between them. This CDR3 has 15 amino acids. CDR1 is MNHNS, CDR2 SASEGT, per germline. CDR3 in amino acids: CASSEFRQVTEKLFF. Written as DNA, the CDR3 is TGTGCCAGCAGTGAATTTAGGCAGGTAACCGAAAAACTGTTTTTT.

The chain couples TRBV10-3 to TRBJ2-2; 14 bases are shared with TRBD2. V lost 2 bases, J lost 7 bases, and 12 bases stayed unmatched. From germline, CDR1 is ENHRY and CDR2 SYGVKD. The CDR3 is 19 residues long. The CDR3 reads CAISEVPGLAGESVGELFF. The CDR3 bases are TGTGCCATCAGTGAGGTACCGGGACTAGCGGGGGAAAGTGTCGGGGAGCTGTTTTTT.